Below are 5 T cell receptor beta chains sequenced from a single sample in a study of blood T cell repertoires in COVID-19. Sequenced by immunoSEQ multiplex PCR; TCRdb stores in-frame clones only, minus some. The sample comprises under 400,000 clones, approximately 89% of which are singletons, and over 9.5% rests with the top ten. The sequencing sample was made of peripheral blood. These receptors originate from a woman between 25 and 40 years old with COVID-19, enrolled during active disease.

In DNA, the CDR3 is TGTGCCAGCAGCCACAGGGGGCCCTACGAGCAGTACTTC. It specifies CASSHRGPYEQYF. V is TRBV3-1 (or the pseudogene TRBV3-2) and J is TRBJ2-7; 8 bases are a match to TRBD1. CDR1 is LGHDT and CDR2 is YNNKEL in the germline V gene (reference sequence). The CDR3 is made up of 13 amino acids. V shed 3 bases and J 2 bases; nucleotides not matched to a gene: 0.

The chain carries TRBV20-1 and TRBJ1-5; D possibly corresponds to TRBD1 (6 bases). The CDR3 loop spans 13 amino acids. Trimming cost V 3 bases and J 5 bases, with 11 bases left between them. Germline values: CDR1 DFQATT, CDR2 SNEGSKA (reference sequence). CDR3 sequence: CSASTGLHQPQHF. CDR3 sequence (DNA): TGCAGTGCTAGTACAGGGCTTCATCAGCCCCAGCATTTT.

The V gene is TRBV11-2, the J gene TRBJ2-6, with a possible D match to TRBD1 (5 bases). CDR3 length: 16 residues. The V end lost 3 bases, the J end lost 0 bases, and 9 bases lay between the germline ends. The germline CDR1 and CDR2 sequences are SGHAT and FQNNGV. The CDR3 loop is CASSLDTHSGANVLTF. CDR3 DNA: TGTGCCAGCAGCTTGGACACCCACTCTGGGGCCAACGTCCTGACTTTC.

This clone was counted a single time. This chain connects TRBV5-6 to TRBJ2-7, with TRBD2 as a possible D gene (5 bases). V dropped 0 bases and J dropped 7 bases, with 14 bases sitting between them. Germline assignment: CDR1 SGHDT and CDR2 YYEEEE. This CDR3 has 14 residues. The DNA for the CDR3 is TGTGCCAGCAGCTTGGTGGAAGCGGTGACGGAGCAGTACTTC. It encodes CASSLVEAVTEQYF.

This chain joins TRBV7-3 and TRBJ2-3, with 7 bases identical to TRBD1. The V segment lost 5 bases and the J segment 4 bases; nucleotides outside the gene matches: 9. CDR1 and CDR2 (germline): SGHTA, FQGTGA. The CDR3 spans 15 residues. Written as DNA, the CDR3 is TGTGCCAGCAGCCCACAGGGGTTCGGGGCAGATACGCAGTATTTT. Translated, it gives CASSPQGFGADTQYF.